The clone carrying this T cell receptor (beta chain) was observed a handful of times. No antigen is known for it. This CDR3 contains 12 residues. The germline CDR1 and CDR2 sequences are SQVTM and ANQGSEA. The ends were cut back, 4 bases at V and 2 bases at J, with 9 bases in the middle. At least 3 on the Clinical Activity Score was recorded for ophthalmopathy patients, who also had NOSPECS grade at least 4 and duration under 3 months. Reasons for excluding patients were uncontrolled infection, other autoimmune disease, pregnancy or lactation. The sample is drawn from a study of T cells in Graves' hyperthyroidism and ophthalmopathy. Study conclusions and caveats: Ophthalmopathy cases were set apart from stable hyperthyroidism by a 13 V-J model. The model predicted ophthalmopathy a median roughly six months before onset.

Researchers took RNA transcripts and amplified the TCR beta CDR3 regions from them. HTBI primers drove first-round RT-PCR of the TCR CDR3. TCRdb fed the multiplex PCR reads into MiXCR, producing one record per CDR3 protein. Here the sample spans about 290,000 distinct CDR3 sequences, around 20% being singletons. The chain combines TRBV29-1 with TRBJ2-7; D perhaps matches TRBD2 (6 bases). The sequenced sample consisted of blood. This TCR derives from a man aged 45-65 years with Graves' ophthalmopathy. Here the CDR3 DNA reads TGCAGCGTTGCGGGACTCACCTACGAGCAGTACTTC. Protein sequence: CSVAGLTYEQYF.